This TCR beta chain was sequenced in a study of T cell clonality in common variable immunodeficiency. Produced via immunoSEQ multiplex PCR; TCRdb's table is partial and in-frame only. Here the sample table reports about 15,000 clones. The CDR3 sequence is 14 residues long. V shed 6 bases and J shed 6 bases, with 18 bases lying between them. The germline V gene has CDR1 WNHNN and CDR2 SYGVQD (reference sequence). Study results and caveats: Compared with controls, CVID subjects had fewer shared TCRbeta clones. The cause of increased CVID clonality remains unclear without subpopulation sequencing. In common variable immunodeficiency, TCR beta chains reportedly carried fewer deletions and N-nucleotide insertions.

With respect to this clone: Its antigen is still unknown. Read data end 3 residues before the CDR3 end; the end is taken from the germline J gene.

All CVID subjects were on immunoglobulin replacement for at least one year. This chain links TRBV10-1 with TRBJ2-7; a weak D match, TRBD1 (5 bases). This TCR came from a human donor with common variable immunodeficiency. Input material: peripheral blood mononuclear cells. CDR3 DNA, as far as it was read: TGCGCCAGCAGGGATAGGGGCCCCTCGGGCGAG. Its protein product is CASRDRGPSGE. The entire CDR3 is CASRDRGPSGEQYF.